This TCR beta chain was observed in a study of shared clonotypes between healthy human individuals. Germline V gene lookup returns CDR1 MNHEY and CDR2 SMNVEV (reference sequence). V was clipped by 1 base and J by 0 bases, with 6 bases between them. CDR3 size: 14 residues. Measured with immunoSEQ multiplex PCR; TCRdb has only the in-frame clones, and not every one. The sample lists about 600,000 clones, 98% occurring once. Terminally differentiated effector memory CD45RA+ cells were excluded from the naive CD8 cells, which were CD45RO-negative and positively selected for CCR7. The clonotype was recovered from a man aged 30 to 39 in good health. The sequenced sample was naive CD8+ T cells sorted from blood. The chain links TRBV27 to TRBJ2-5; unclear D gene. The CDR3 sequence: CASSLYDNQETQYF. CDR3 bases: TGTGCCAGCAGTTTATACGACAACCAAGAGACCCAGTACTTC.